Listed here is a single T cell receptor beta chain. Its target antigen remains unknown. With a much larger clone just one base away, this may be a read error. The record originates from a study of Graves' ophthalmopathy and Graves' hyperthyroidism (dated by TCRdb to 2016 to 2019). Turning to the overall study: Peripheral blood was collected at initial diagnosis, prior to any treatment. In roughly 6 hyperthyroidism patients, T-cell repertoires of thyroid tissue and blood were compared. An independent validation cohort comprised some 18 hyperthyroidism patients and over 15 patients who later progressed from hyperthyroidism to ophthalmopathy. Following sampling, methimazole starting at 30 mg daily was administered to hyperthyroidism patients, and high-dose intravenous methylprednisolone was administered to ophthalmopathy patients. The study used TCR beta repertoire signatures to distinguish Graves' ophthalmopathy from Graves' hyperthyroidism and to predict progression to ophthalmopathy. In total, 135 blood samples were TCR-sequenced: fewer than 50 ophthalmopathy, around 75 hyperthyroidism and approximately 17 hyperthyroidism-to-ophthalmopathy patients. To explore V-J signatures that distinguish ophthalmopathy from hyperthyroidism, a discovery set of 100 patients was enrolled, made up of around 40 with ophthalmopathy and 57 with stable hyperthyroidism.

Hyperthyroidism was defined as stable when no progression to ophthalmopathy occurred within 18 months of follow-up. Hyperthyroidism patients were newly diagnosed, with disease duration under 2 months, and aged 18 to 65 years. Patients with other autoimmune diseases, uncontrolled infections, pregnancy or lactation were excluded. Clinical symptoms, serum thyroxine, TRAb, thyroid ultrasound and orbital computed tomography formed the basis of the diagnosis. Ficoll-Paque density gradient centrifugation was used to isolate PBMCs from around 10 ml of fresh peripheral blood. Total RNA was extracted using Trizol reagent, and RNA quality was checked on an Agilent 2100 Bioanalyzer. What the study reported, not specific to this receptor: No statistical method was used to set the sample size in advance, and the investigators knew which group each participant was assigned to. In cross-validation, the 13-signature model distinguished ophthalmopathy from stable hyperthyroidism with around 90% sensitivity and roughly 84% specificity, while in the test set the corresponding values were 80% and 75%. In validation, the model predicted ophthalmopathy progression with 55% to 71% sensitivity and roughly 72% specificity; 12 predicted patients were CT-confirmed with GO in a median of 6.5 months. Most of the expanded thyroid clonotypes with a frequency above 0.001 were also detected in blood, and it was suggested that the thyroid immune response may be reflected by blood repertoires.

TCR beta CDR3 regions were amplified from RNA transcripts for repertoire sequencing. HTBI primers and the Qiagen OneStep RT-PCR kit were used in a first-round RT-PCR, which was followed by a second-round multiplex PCR, size selection and purification. Libraries were sequenced paired-end with 100 bp reads on an Illumina HiSeq2000. In the authors' own workflow: SOAPnuke was used to process the reads, throwing out any read that had adapters, had uncalled bases, had a mean Phred below 15, or lacked an exact constant-primer or identifier match. COPE v1.2.5 was used to merge high-quality paired reads. Unique nucleotide sequences were defined as clonotypes and aligned to IMGT TRB V, D and J references using MiTCR v1.1. The analysis was limited to V-J combinations with a frequency above 0.0001, which together covered 99.2% of repertoires. For each V-J combination, a TCR clonal expansion and chaos score was defined as the ratio of F50 clonal expansion to chaos observed in the TCRdist matrix. Features were reduced by Welch's t-statistics and random forest to 10 to 15 V-J combinations, which fed a naive Bayes classifier. The Morisita-Horn index was used to measure how similar the thyroid and blood repertoires were. TCRdb's own reprocessing of the public reads used fastp at Q25 and MiXCR and kept productive beta chains. Every CDR3 protein is listed once, alongside the most common genes and DNA of its rows. The V and J calls here are based on TCRdb, not the publication. In this sample the table shows roughly 350,000 distinct CDR3 sequences, approximately 18% of which occur a single time. The top ten constitute roughly 2.4% of the sample.

From the cysteine up to the phenylalanine, the CDR3 has a length of 15 residues. The only DNA kept is the CDR3, 45 bases in frame from the first base. CDR1 and CDR2 are read off the germline V gene (reference sequence) as DFQATT and SNEGSKA. What was sequenced was peripheral blood. The rearrangement combines TRBV20-1 with TRBJ1-6, and TRBD1 matches 8 of the central bases. The clonotype was recovered from an adult woman with stable Graves' hyperthyroidism. Read as DNA, the sequence is TGCAGTGCCAAATTCCGGGGACAGGCAAATTCACACCTCCACTTT. This gives the protein CSAKFRGQANSHLHF.